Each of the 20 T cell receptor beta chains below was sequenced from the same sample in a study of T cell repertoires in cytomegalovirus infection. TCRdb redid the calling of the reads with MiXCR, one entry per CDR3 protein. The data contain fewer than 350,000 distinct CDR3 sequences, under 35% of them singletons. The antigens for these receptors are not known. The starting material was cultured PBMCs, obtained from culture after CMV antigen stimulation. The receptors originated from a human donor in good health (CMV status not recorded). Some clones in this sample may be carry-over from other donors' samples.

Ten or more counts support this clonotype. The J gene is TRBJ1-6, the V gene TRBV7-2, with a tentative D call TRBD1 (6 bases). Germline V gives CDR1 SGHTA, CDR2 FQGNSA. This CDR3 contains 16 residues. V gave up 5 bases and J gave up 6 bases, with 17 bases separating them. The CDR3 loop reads CASSLNGGLSNSPLHF. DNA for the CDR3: TGTGCCAGCAGCCTCAATGGGGGGCTAAGTAATTCACCCCTCCACTTT.

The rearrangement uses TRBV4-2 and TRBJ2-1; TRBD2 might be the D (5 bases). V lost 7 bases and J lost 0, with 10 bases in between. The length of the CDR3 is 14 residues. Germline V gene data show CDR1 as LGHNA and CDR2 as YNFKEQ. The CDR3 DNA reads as TGTGCCAGCACGCCGGAGGCCTCCTACAATGAGCAGTTCTTC. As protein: CASTPEASYNEQFF.

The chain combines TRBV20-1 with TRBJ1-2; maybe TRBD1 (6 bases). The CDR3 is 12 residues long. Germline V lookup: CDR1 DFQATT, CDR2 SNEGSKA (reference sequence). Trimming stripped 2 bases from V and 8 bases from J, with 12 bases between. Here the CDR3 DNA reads TGCAGTGCTAGACGGGGGGCTGGGGGCTACACCTTC. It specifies CSARRGAGGYTF.

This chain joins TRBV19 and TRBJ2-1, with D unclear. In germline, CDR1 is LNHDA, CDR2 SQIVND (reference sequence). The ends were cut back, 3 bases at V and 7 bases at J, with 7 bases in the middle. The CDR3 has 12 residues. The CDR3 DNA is TGTGCCAGTAGTATGTTGGGGAATGAGCAGTTCTTC. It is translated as CASSMLGNEQFF.

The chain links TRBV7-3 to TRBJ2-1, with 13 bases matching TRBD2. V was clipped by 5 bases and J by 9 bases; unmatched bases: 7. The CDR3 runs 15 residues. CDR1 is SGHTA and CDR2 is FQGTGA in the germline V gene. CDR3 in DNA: TGTGCCAGCAGCCAACTAGCGGGAGGGCCGGGTGAGCAGTTCTTC. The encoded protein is CASSQLAGGPGEQFF.

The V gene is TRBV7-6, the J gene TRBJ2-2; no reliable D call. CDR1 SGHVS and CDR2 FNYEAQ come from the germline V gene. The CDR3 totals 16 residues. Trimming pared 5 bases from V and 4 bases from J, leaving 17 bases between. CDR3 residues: CASSPFALVFTGELFF. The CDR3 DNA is TGTGCCAGCAGCCCTTTTGCGCTAGTGTTCACCGGGGAGCTGTTTTTT.

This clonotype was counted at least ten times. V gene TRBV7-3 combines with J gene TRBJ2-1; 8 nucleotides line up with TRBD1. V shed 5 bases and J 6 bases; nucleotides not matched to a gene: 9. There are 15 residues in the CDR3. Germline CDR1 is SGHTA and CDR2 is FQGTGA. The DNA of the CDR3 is TGTGCCAGCAGCCCCGGGACAGGCTTGGGCAATGAGCAGTTCTTC. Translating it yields CASSPGTGLGNEQFF. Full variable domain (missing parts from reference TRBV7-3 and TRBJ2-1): GAGVSQTPSNKVTEKGKYVELRCDPISGHTALYWYRQSLGQGPEFLIYFQGTGAADDSGLPNDRFFAVRPEGSVSTLKIQRTERGDSAVYLCASSPGTGLGNEQFFGPGTRLTVL.

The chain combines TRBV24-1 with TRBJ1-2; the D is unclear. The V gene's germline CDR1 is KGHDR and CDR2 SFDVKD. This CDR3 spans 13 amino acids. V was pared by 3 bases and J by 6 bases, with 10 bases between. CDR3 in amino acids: CATSDPSGNGYTF. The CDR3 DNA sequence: TGTGCCACCAGTGATCCCTCTGGGAATGGCTACACCTTC.

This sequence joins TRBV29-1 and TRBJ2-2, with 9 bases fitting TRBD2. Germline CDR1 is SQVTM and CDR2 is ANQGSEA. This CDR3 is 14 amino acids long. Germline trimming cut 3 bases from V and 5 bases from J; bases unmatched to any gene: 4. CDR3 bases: TGCAGCGTTGATGAGCGGGGGGTTACCGGGGAGCTGTTTTTT. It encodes CSVDERGVTGELFF.

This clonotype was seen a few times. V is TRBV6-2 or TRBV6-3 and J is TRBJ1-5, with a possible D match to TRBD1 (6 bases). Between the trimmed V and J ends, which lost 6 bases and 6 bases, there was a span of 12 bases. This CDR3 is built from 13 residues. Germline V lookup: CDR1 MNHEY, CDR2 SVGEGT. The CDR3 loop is CASRRGRGQPQHF. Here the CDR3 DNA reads TGTGCCAGCAGGCGGGGCAGGGGTCAGCCCCAGCATTTT.

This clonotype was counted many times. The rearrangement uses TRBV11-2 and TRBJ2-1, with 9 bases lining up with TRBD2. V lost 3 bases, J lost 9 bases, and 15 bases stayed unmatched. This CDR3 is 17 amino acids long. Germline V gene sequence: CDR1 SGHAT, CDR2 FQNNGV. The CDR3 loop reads CASSFSPVAGGLSEQFF. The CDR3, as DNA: TGTGCCAGCAGCTTCTCCCCTGTGGCGGGGGGGCTAAGTGAGCAGTTCTTC.

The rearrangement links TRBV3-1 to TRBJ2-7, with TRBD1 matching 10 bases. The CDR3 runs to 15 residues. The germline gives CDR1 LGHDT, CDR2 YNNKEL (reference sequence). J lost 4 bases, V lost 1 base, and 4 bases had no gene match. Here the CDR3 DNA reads TGTGCCAGCAGCCAAGCGGACAGGGGGATTTACGAGCAGTACTTC. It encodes CASSQADRGIYEQYF.

The CDR3 spells CASTEWVGQPNEQFF. DNA of the CDR3: TGTGCCAGCACCGAATGGGTGGGTCAGCCCAATGAGCAGTTCTTC. The chain has TRBV7-6 and TRBJ2-1, with D unresolved. V was clipped by 7 bases and J by 6 bases, with 19 bases between them. Germline CDR1 SGHVS, CDR2 FNYEAQ. This CDR3 has 15 amino acids.

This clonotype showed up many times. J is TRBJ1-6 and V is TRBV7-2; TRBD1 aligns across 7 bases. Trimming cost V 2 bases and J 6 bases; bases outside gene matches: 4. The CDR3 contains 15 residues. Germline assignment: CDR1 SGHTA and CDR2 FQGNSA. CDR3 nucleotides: TGTGCCAGCAGCTTAAGCTACAGGGGTAATTCACCCCTCCACTTT. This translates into CASSLSYRGNSPLHF.

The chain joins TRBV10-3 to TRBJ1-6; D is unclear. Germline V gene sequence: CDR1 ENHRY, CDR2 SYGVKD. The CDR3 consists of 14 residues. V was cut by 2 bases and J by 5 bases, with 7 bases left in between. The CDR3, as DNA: TGTGCCATCAGTGAGCAACAAAATAATTCACCCCTCCACTTT. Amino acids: CAISEQQNNSPLHF.

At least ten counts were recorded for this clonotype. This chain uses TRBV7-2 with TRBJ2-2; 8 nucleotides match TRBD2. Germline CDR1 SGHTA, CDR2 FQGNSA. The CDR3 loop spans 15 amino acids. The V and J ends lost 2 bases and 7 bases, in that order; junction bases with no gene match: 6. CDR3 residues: CASSLFAGGGGELFF. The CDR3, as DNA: TGTGCCAGCAGCTTATTCGCGGGAGGTGGCGGGGAGCTGTTTTTT.

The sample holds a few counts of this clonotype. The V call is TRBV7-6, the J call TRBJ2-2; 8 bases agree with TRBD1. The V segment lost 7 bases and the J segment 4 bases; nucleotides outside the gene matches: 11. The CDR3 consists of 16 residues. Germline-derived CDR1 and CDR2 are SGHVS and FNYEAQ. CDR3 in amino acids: CASNSPGTGSTGELFF. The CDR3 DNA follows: TGTGCCAGCAACTCCCCCGGGACAGGAAGCACCGGGGAGCTGTTTTTT.

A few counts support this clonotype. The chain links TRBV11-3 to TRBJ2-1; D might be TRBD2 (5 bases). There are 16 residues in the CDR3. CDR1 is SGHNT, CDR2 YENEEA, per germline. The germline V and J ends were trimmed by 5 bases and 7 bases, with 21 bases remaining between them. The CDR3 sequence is CASSTGGLSSRNEQFF. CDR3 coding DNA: TGTGCCAGCAGCACCGGCGGGCTATCGTCGAGGAATGAGCAGTTCTTC.

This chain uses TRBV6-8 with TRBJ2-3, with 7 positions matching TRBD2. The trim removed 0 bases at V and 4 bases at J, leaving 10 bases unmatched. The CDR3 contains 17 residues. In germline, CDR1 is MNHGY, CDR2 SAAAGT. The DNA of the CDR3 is TGTGCCAGCAGTTACTCCCTACTAGCGTCGGTGGCAGATACGCAGTATTTT. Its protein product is CASSYSLLASVADTQYF.

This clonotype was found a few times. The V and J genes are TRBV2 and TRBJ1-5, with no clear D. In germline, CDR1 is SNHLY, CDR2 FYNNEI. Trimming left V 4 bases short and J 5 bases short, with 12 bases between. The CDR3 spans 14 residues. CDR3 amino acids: CASSADATDQPQHF. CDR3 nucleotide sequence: TGTGCCAGCAGTGCTGATGCAACCGATCAGCCCCAGCATTTT. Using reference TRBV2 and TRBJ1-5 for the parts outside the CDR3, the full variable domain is EPEVTQTPSHQVTQMGQEVILRCVPISNHLYFYWYRQILGQKVEFLVSFYNNEISEKSEIFDDQFSVERPDGSNFTLKIRSTKLEDSAMYFCASSADATDQPQHFGDGTRLSIL.